This T cell receptor beta chain was obtained from a study of prognosis after radiotherapy for stage I lung cancer. Study-wide background: About 14 patients presented with newly diagnosed primary stage I lung tumors, and roughly five carried oligometastatic NSCLC following surgical resection of the primary tumor. Adenocarcinomas accounted for the tumors of some twelve patients, and squamous cell carcinomas for those of 7 or 8. Study-level results: TRBV and TRBJ gene usage reportedly differed between patients with and without metastases.

Genomic DNA was the source, and TCR beta CDR3 was amplified from it by two-round multiplex PCR. Round one of PCR was performed, and it used primers specific to each TRBV and TRBJ gene. There were universal primers used in the second PCR round. In TCRdb, the multiplex PCR reads were re-called with MiXCR into one record per CDR3 protein. The table lists 25,000 to 35,000 distinct CDR3 sequences, around two fifths of them singletons, with 15% to 17% in the top ten. Trimming removed 2 bases at V and 7 bases at J, with 9 bases between. Germline V gene lookup returns CDR1 MNHNS and CDR2 SASEGT. The CDR3 has 14 residues. As to this clonotype: Antigen unknown.

This clonotype was obtained from a donor older than 45 with non-small cell lung cancer. The sample in question was PBMCs, obtained before or after stereotactic body radiation therapy (not recorded which). V is TRBV6-1 and J is TRBJ2-6; D ambiguous. The CDR3 here is CASSEQACANVLTF. CDR3 nucleotide sequence: TGTGCCAGCAGTGAACAGGCTTGTGCCAACGTCCTGACTTTC.